The 24 T cell receptor beta chains below were found in one sample sequenced in a study of blood T cell repertoires in COVID-19 (dated by TCRdb to about 2020). Library method: the immunoSEQ multiplex PCR assay. TCRdb retrieved this table from immuneACCESS and kept in-frame rearrangements only. Not all clones are present; in checked studies, unresolved V genes account for under half, and no reason is known for the remainder. The table for this sample lists 200,000 to 300,000 clones; around 88% of them were counted only once. The top ten hold under 5% of the sample. The sequenced material came from PBMCs or T cells enriched from blood (not recorded which). Receptors originate from a woman in her twenties or thirties who had recovered from COVID-19.

This clone came up many times. V usage is TRBV19 and J usage is TRBJ2-2, with D unclear. V shed 10 bases and J shed 6 bases, with 9 bases lying between them. Germline V gene lookup returns CDR1 LNHDA and CDR2 SQIVND (reference sequence). This CDR3 has 11 amino acids. Here the CDR3 DNA reads TGTGCCACCCCTCCCCCCGGGGAGCTGTTTTTT. It codes for CATPPPGELFF.

V gene TRBV7-2 combines with J gene TRBJ2-3; 7 positions agree with TRBD2. Unmatched junction bases numbered 14, after V lost 5 bases and J lost 3 bases. Looked up from germline, CDR1 is SGHTA and CDR2 is FQGNSA. The CDR3 consists of 17 residues. The CDR3 nucleotides are TGTGCCAGCAGCCCCCCTATGACCGGGAGGCGAACAGATACGCAGTATTTT. This codes for CASSPPMTGRRTDTQYF. The whole variable domain, remainder taken from reference TRBV7-2 and TRBJ2-3, is GAGVSQSPSNKVTEKGKDVELRCDPISGHTALYWYRQSLGQGLEFLIYFQGNSAPDKSGLPSDRFSAERTGGSVSTLTIQRTQQEDSAVYLCASSPPMTGRRTDTQYFGPGTRLTVL.

This clone was seen just once. The genes are TRBV20-1 and TRBJ2-7, with 7 bases lining up with TRBD1. The CDR3 sequence is 11 residues long. Trimming removed 6 bases from V and 4 bases from J; junction bases left unmatched: 3. The germline V gene encodes CDR1 DFQATT and CDR2 SNEGSKA (reference sequence). The CDR3 loop is CSAVGQYEQYF. In DNA form, the CDR3 reads TGCAGTGCAGTGGGACAGTACGAGCAGTACTTC.

The rearrangement joins TRBV7-9 to TRBJ1-2; D perhaps matches TRBD1 (6 bases). Germline V CDR1 and CDR2: SEHNR, FQNEAQ (reference sequence). This CDR3 region has 15 residues. V lost 3 bases, J lost 4 bases, and 15 bases lay in between. Written as DNA, the CDR3 is TGTGCCAGCAGCTTGTCGGCCGGACAGCTCTATGGCTACACCTTC. This encodes CASSLSAGQLYGYTF.

The chain employs TRBV12-3 or TRBV12-4 and TRBJ1-2, with TRBD1 matching over 9 bases. V lost 1 base, J lost 8 bases, and 2 bases stayed unmatched. CDR3 length equals 13 residues. As DNA, the CDR3 is TGTGCCAGCAGTTTAGGGACAGGGGTCGGCTACACCTTC. This codes for CASSLGTGVGYTF.

This clone was seen just once. V is TRBV6-2 or TRBV6-3 and J is TRBJ2-1, with D hard to call. This CDR3 has 14 amino acids. Germline V lookup: CDR1 MNHEY, CDR2 SVGEGT. V was cut by 5 bases and J by 7 bases, with 15 bases left in between. The CDR3 here is CASSADEVPNEQFF. The CDR3 nucleotides read TGTGCCAGCAGTGCCGACGAGGTACCAAATGAGCAGTTCTTC.

In this sample, this clone turned up once. The chain links TRBV6-2 or TRBV6-3 to TRBJ2-7; 11 bases fit TRBD2. Germline V gene lookup returns CDR1 MNHEY and CDR2 SVGEGT. Trimming at V came to 6 bases and at J to 2 bases, leaving 3 bases not matched to a gene. This CDR3 spans 14 amino acids. The CDR3 DNA follows: TGTGCCAGCAGCAGACTAGCGGGACCCTACGAGCAGTACTTC. Residues: CASSRLAGPYEQYF.

This clone is a singleton in its sample. This sequence joins TRBV5-1 and TRBJ2-3, with D possibly being TRBD1 (6 bases). Germline CDR1 reads SGHRS; CDR2 reads YFSETQ. This CDR3 comprises 16 residues. Trimming removed 5 bases at V and 2 bases at J, with 18 bases between. The CDR3 nucleotides are TGCGCCAGCAGGGGGGCAGGGTCCGTCAACACAGATACGCAGTATTTT. It yields the protein CASRGAGSVNTDTQYF.

The chain combines TRBV5-6 with TRBJ2-5; 9 nucleotides line up with TRBD1. The junction had 11 bases not matched to a gene; V was cut back by 0 bases and J by 5 bases. CDR3 length: 17 residues. The V gene's germline CDR1 is SGHDT and CDR2 YYEEEE. In nucleotides, the CDR3 is TGTGCCAGCAGCTTGGGTGGTCTGCGCGGGACAGGGGAGACCCAGTACTTC. Its translation: CASSLGGLRGTGETQYF.

V and J are TRBV6-6 and TRBJ2-7; 7 nucleotides align to TRBD1. Germline CDR1 and CDR2: MNHNY and SVGAGI (reference sequence). V was pared by 2 bases and J by 7 bases, with 5 bases of the junction left unmatched. This CDR3 region has 13 residues. The chain's CDR3 is CASSYRQGEEQYF. The CDR3 region has the DNA TGTGCCAGCAGTTACCGGCAGGGGGAAGAGCAGTACTTC.

The rearrangement joins TRBV2 to TRBJ2-5, with D unresolved. Germline V gene data show CDR1 as SNHLY and CDR2 as FYNNEI. The CDR3 covers 15 residues. Deletions cut 1 base from V and 4 bases from J, with 13 bases between. CDR3 sequence (DNA): TGTGCCAGCAGTGAAGTGGCACGGGTTGGAGAGACCCAGTACTTC. Its protein product is CASSEVARVGETQYF.

The chain uses TRBV30 and TRBJ2-2; D is perhaps TRBD1 (5 bases). The germline V gene has CDR1 GTSNPN and CDR2 SVGIG (reference sequence). The CDR3 runs 15 residues. V was clipped by 4 bases and J by 4 bases, with 16 bases between them. The CDR3 DNA reads as TGTGCCTGGACAGGGTATAGCCCGGGCACCGGGGAGCTGTTTTTT. This encodes CAWTGYSPGTGELFF.

The rearrangement links TRBV5-4 to TRBJ2-7; no firm D call. Trimming took 7 bases from V and 1 from J, leaving 21 bases between them. The CDR3 covers 16 residues. In germline, CDR1 is SGHNT, CDR2 YYREEE (reference sequence). The CDR3, as DNA: TGTGCCAGCTCCACCAATCGTGAGGATAATTCCTACGAGCAGTACTTC. Protein sequence: CASSTNREDNSYEQYF.

This rearrangement joins TRBV6-2 or TRBV6-3 to TRBJ1-1; the match to TRBD1 covers 9 bases. J gave up 0 bases and V 1 base, and 6 bases lay outside the gene matches. The CDR3 is 17 residues long. Germline-derived CDR1 and CDR2 are MNHEY and SVGEGT. The CDR3: CASSYFGTGFVNTEAFF. The CDR3 nucleotides read TGTGCCAGCAGTTACTTCGGGACAGGGTTCGTGAACACTGAAGCTTTCTTT.

CDR3 residues: CASSVGWGRVPNTGELFF. The CDR3, as DNA: TGTGCCAGCAGCGTAGGATGGGGGCGGGTTCCGAACACCGGGGAGCTGTTTTTT. The rearrangement links TRBV9 to TRBJ2-2; possibly TRBD1 for D (6 bases). The CDR3 totals 18 residues. Trimming took off 0 bases at V and 0 bases at J, with 15 bases between the two ends. Germline CDR1 SGDLS, CDR2 YYNGEE.

The chain carries TRBV5-4 and TRBJ2-5, with TRBD2 identical over 10 bases. The CDR3 length is 16 residues. Looked up from germline, CDR1 is SGHNT and CDR2 is YYREEE (reference sequence). With V trimmed by 3 bases and J by 4 bases, 9 bases remained unmatched. The CDR3 region has the DNA TGTGCCAGCAGCTCCCCCAGCGGGAGGGCCACAGAGACCCAGTACTTC. Translated, it gives CASSSPSGRATETQYF. The complete variable domain, with remaining parts taken from reference TRBV5-4 and TRBJ2-5, reads ETGVTQSPTHLIKTRGQQVTLRCSSQSGHNTVSWYQQALGQGPQFIFQYYREEENGRGNFPPRFSGLQFPNYSSELNVNALELDDSALYLCASSSPSGRATETQYFGPGTRLLVL.

The chain employs TRBV2 and TRBJ2-7; D might be TRBD1 (5 bases). This CDR3 spans 13 amino acids. Looked up from germline, CDR1 is SNHLY and CDR2 is FYNNEI. V shed 6 bases and J shed 9 bases, with 18 bases lying between them. CDR3 sequence (DNA): TGTGCCAGCAGAGTTACGACAGCCAGTCCGCAGTACTTC. Protein sequence: CASRVTTASPQYF.

This clone was seen just once. The gene calls are TRBV30 and TRBJ1-5, with 12 bases that match TRBD1. The CDR3 spans 15 residues. Germline assignment: CDR1 GTSNPN and CDR2 SVGIG (reference sequence). Losses at the gene ends were 4 bases for V and 7 bases for J; bases not matched to a gene: 8. The DNA for the CDR3 is TGTGCCTGGATGGCCGGGACAGGGGGCAGCCAGCCCCAGCATTTT. Translating gives CAWMAGTGGSQPQHF. The variable domain in full, completed from reference TRBV30 and TRBJ1-5, reads SQTIHQWPATLVQPVGSPLSLECTVEGTSNPNLYWYRQAAGRGLQLLFYSVGIGQISSEVPQNLSASRPQDRQFILSSKKLLLSDSGFYLCAWMAGTGGSQPQHFGDGTRLSIL.

CDR3 sequence (DNA): TGTGCCAGCAGCTTCACTAGCGGGGACGAGCAGTACTTC. Its translation is CASSFTSGDEQYF. The V call is TRBV7-3, the J call TRBJ2-7, with 10 bases lining up with TRBD2. The trim removed 3 bases at V and 5 bases at J, leaving 1 base unmatched. In germline, CDR1 is SGHTA, CDR2 FQGTGA. This CDR3 comprises 13 residues.

The genes are TRBV27 and TRBJ1-5, with TRBD1 matching 8 bases. The CDR3 sequence is 14 residues long. In germline, CDR1 is MNHEY, CDR2 SMNVEV (reference sequence). V gave up 6 bases and J gave up 5 bases; unmatched junction bases: 6. Here the CDR3 DNA reads TGTGCCAGCAGCGGACAGGGAAAGTATCAGCCCCAGCATTTT. Amino acids: CASSGQGKYQPQHF.

This clone showed up just once. V is TRBV6-5 and J is TRBJ1-5; D is perhaps TRBD1 (6 bases). Germline V gene lookup returns CDR1 MNHEY and CDR2 SVGAGI. With 2 bases removed from V and 3 bases from J, the gap between germline ends came to 11 bases. CDR3 length equals 15 residues. The CDR3 is CASSYRGGPNQPQHF. CDR3 DNA sequence: TGTGCCAGCAGTTACCGAGGGGGACCCAATCAGCCCCAGCATTTT.

This chain uses TRBV7-2 with TRBJ2-3, with 8 nucleotides matching TRBD2. The CDR3 extends over 17 amino acids. V gave up 2 bases and J gave up 3 bases; unmatched junction bases: 10. Germline lookup yields CDR1 SGHTA and CDR2 FQGNSA. The CDR3 here is CASSLMSGAGGTDTQYF. Written as DNA, the CDR3 is TGTGCCAGCAGCTTAATGAGTGGGGCGGGAGGTACAGATACGCAGTATTTT.

With respect to this clone: A read error may be the cause here, since a much bigger clone is one base away. The same CDR3 is also encoded by other DNA sequences in this sample. J is TRBJ1-2 and V is TRBV7-8; 9 bases are shared with TRBD1. Per the germline V gene, CDR1 is SGHVS and CDR2 is FQNEAQ. V lost 0 bases to trimming and J lost 2 bases; unmatched junction nucleotides: 1. The CDR3 length is 15 residues. CDR3: CASSLAGQGNYGYTF. The CDR3, as DNA: TGTGCCAGCAGCTTAGCCGGACAGGGGAACTATGGCTACACCTTC.

This rearrangement joins TRBV5-1 to TRBJ1-3, with D perhaps TRBD1 (5 bases). V lost 4 bases and J 3 bases, leaving 8 bases between the germline ends. Germline V lookup: CDR1 SGHRS, CDR2 YFSETQ. This CDR3 is built from 13 residues. The CDR3 here is CASSQGGGNTIYF. The CDR3 DNA follows: TGCGCCAGCAGCCAGGGAGGTGGAAACACCATATATTTT. Drawing the rest from reference TRBV5-1 and TRBJ1-3, the complete variable domain is KAGVTQTPRYLIKTRGQQVTLSCSPISGHRSVSWYQQTPGQGLQFLFEYFSETQRNKGNFPGRFSGRQFSNSRSEMNVSTLELGDSALYLCASSQGGGNTIYFGEGSWLTVV.